This T cell receptor (beta chain) was captured in a study of cytomegalovirus exposure and HLA in healthy donors. Study as a whole: Earlier sequencing of 150 million to 200 million T cells yielded approximately 120 million unique TCR beta sequences. From donors who were HLA-typed, an early data release held 80 million or so unique TCRs.

Primers for the PCR totalled 60 Vbeta and 13 Jbeta. The table came from immunoSEQ multiplex PCR; TCRdb's copy has only in-frame clones and leaves some out. The sample has over 150,000 clones; just over 75% are singletons. The CDR3 has 15 residues. J was trimmed by 8 bases and V by 5 bases; bases with no gene match: 8. Germline V gene data show CDR1 as PRHDT and CDR2 as FYEKMQ (reference sequence). The receptor was isolated from a woman in her twenties or thirties in good health and CMV-seropositive. Specimen: PBMCs. The chain recombines TRBV13 with TRBJ1-4; 10 nucleotides line up with TRBD1. CDR3 loop: CASSHRDRGGEKLFF. CDR3 nucleotides: TGTGCCAGCAGCCACCGGGACAGGGGTGGGGAAAAACTGTTTTTT.